Sequencing of this T cell receptor beta chain was carried out in a study of blood T cell repertoires in COVID-19 (dated by TCRdb to between 2020 and 2021). Background on the whole study: Samples covering the acute and convalescent phases of COVID-19 were provided by collaborators in the United States, Italy and Spain. The material from the prospective study consisted of cDNA or gDNA derived from T cells, B-cell-depleted T cells, or PBMCs. The dataset comprised deeply sampled blood TCRbeta repertoires from subjects exposed to, actively infected with, or recovered from COVID-19. A freely available public database, intended as a resource for researchers studying the immune response to SARS-CoV-2, is where the repertoires were released. The samples were drawn from the first 160 participants of the ongoing ImmuneRACE study and from some 1,300 subjects provided by 6 global collaborators. Nearly every sample came with metadata listing a de-identified subject ID, COVID-19 status, age in years and sex. Where available, HLA class I and class II types were obtained from metadata supplied by the sample provider rather than from assay-based typing.

Participants in the prospective study were aged 18 to 89 years, lived in about two dozen United States geographic areas, and enrolled through a virtual design. To assign participants to cohorts, the prospective study relied on clinical history that participants themselves reported in a screening survey and a study questionnaire. Exposed participants had been in contact with someone with a PCR-confirmed or clinician-diagnosed COVID-19 case within 2 weeks of study entry. Mobile phlebotomists in the prospective study collected whole blood, serum and a nasopharyngeal or oropharyngeal swab from every participant. Additional blood draws and questionnaires over an approximately 2-month period could optionally be provided by prospective study participants. Blood samples from the prospective study were shipped frozen or at room temperature prior to DNA extraction. The paper's findings and limits, for the study overall: The quantity of clinical and demographic metadata differed by source and by participant and was supplied without curation.

V lost 2 bases and J lost 9 bases, and the count of bases not matched to a germline gene is 8. The CDR3, cysteine through phenylalanine, is 16 amino acids long. The read is trimmed to its CDR3 DNA, 48 bases read in frame from base 1. The germline V gene specifies MNHEY as CDR1 and SVGAGI as CDR2. TCRbeta CDR3 regions were amplified from genomic DNA by means of the immunoSEQ Assay, a bias-controlled multiplex PCR. In the original analysis: Nucleated cell counts per sample were estimated from amplification of reference gene primers within the assay. To quantify the absolute abundance of each unique TCRbeta CDR3 rearrangement, sequence reads were collapsed and filtered. Productive Simpson clonality was computed per sample as the square root of Simpson's diversity index over productive rearrangements. The source is immuneACCESS, and TCRdb retained only in-frame sequences with V and J called. Part of the clones is not carried over; for the studies checked, unresolved V genes explain less than half of this, and the remainder is unexplained. D and trimming were read from the DNA, whereas the V and J calls and clone size are those reported in that table. In this sample the table shows about 250,000 clones, roughly 80% of which occur a single time. The ten largest account for approximately 5% of the sample.

As concerns this clone: It lacks a known antigen. Within one base of it there is no much larger clone, and no base qualities were kept.

Sequencing was carried out using PBMCs or T cells enriched from blood (not recorded which). The rearranged chain carries TRBV6-5 and TRBJ2-1, and TRBD2 matches 12 of the central bases. The sequence derives from a man in his forties who had been exposed to COVID-19. The CDR3 is CASSYGSTSGSVEQFF. The DNA is as follows: TGTGCCAGCAGTTACGGTTCGACTAGCGGGAGCGTTGAGCAGTTCTTC.